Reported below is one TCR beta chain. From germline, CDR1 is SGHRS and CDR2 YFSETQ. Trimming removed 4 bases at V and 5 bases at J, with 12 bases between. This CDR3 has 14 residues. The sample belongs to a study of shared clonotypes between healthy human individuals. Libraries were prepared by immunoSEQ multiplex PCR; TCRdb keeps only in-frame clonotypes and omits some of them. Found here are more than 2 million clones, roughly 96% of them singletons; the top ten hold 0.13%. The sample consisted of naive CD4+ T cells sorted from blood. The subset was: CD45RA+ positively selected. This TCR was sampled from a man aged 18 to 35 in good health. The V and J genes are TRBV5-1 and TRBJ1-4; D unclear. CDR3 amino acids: CASSASLTNEKLFF. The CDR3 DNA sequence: TGCGCCAGCAGCGCGTCGCTGACCAATGAAAAACTGTTTTTT.